Following are 10 T cell receptor beta chains from one sample sequenced in a study of cytomegalovirus exposure and HLA in healthy donors. 60 Vbeta and 13 Jbeta primers were used in PCR. This table comes from immunoSEQ multiplex PCR, and its TCRdb copy is limited to in-frame clones, with some not included. The table lists some 130,000 clones, roughly 70% of them singletons. The sample consisted of PBMCs. All receptors come from a man in his forties or fifties in good health and CMV-seronegative.

The chain uses TRBV9 and TRBJ2-7; 10 nucleotides align to TRBD1. Trimming cost V 3 bases and J 6 bases; bases outside gene matches: 9. Per germline, CDR1 SGDLS and CDR2 YYNGEE. The CDR3 covers 15 residues. The CDR3: CASSALGQGYSEQYF. CDR3 nucleotide sequence: TGTGCCAGCAGCGCGTTGGGACAGGGGTATTCCGAGCAGTACTTC. Full variable domain (rest looked up from reference TRBV9 and TRBJ2-7): DSGVTQTPKHLITATGQRVTLRCSPRSGDLSVYWYQQSLDQGLQFLIQYYNGEERAKGNILERFSAQQFPDLHSELNLSSLELGDSALYFCASSALGQGYSEQYFGPGTRLTVT.

The V gene is TRBV29-1, the J gene TRBJ2-5; the match to TRBD1 covers 9 bases. This CDR3 spans 15 amino acids. J gave up 3 bases and V 6 bases, and 11 bases lay outside the gene matches. The germline gives CDR1 SQVTM, CDR2 ANQGSEA. CDR3 protein: CSVENSGQGKETQYF. In nucleotides, the CDR3 is TGCAGCGTGGAAAACTCCGGACAGGGGAAAGAGACCCAGTACTTC.

The chain joins TRBV5-1 to TRBJ1-1; D is uncertain. The CDR3 has 15 amino acids. Germline CDR1 reads SGHRS; CDR2 reads YFSETQ. Trimming took off 0 bases at V and 0 bases at J, with 9 bases between the two ends. The CDR3 spells CASSLGTHVNTEAFF. The CDR3 DNA is TGCGCCAGCAGCTTGGGGACTCATGTGAACACTGAAGCTTTCTTT.

The J gene is TRBJ1-1, the V gene TRBV18; D possibly corresponds to TRBD1 (6 bases). CDR3 length: 15 amino acids. Germline V lookup: CDR1 KGHSH, CDR2 LQKENI. The V gene lost 3 bases and the J gene lost 5 bases, with 16 bases spanning the gap. The CDR3, as DNA: TGTGCCAGCTCACCTTATTCCTACCAGGGGACTGAAGCTTTCTTT. Protein sequence: CASSPYSYQGTEAFF.

V and J are TRBV5-4 and TRBJ2-6; 8 bases are a match to TRBD1. In germline, CDR1 is SGHNT, CDR2 YYREEE (reference sequence). The V gene end was trimmed by 5 bases and the J gene end by 0 bases; junction bases not matched to a gene: 7. This CDR3 spans 17 amino acids. CDR3 loop: CASRAGTGFSGANVLTF. CDR3 nucleotide sequence: TGTGCCAGCAGGGCCGGGACAGGATTCTCTGGGGCCAACGTCCTGACTTTC.

The chain joins TRBV29-1 to TRBJ2-5; 9 bases fit TRBD1. J lost 5 bases, V lost 6 bases, and 4 bases had no gene match. Germline CDR1 is SQVTM and CDR2 is ANQGSEA. The CDR3 consists of 12 residues. CDR3 protein: CSVDRGKETQYF. CDR3 nucleotides: TGCAGCGTGGACAGGGGAAAGGAGACCCAGTACTTC. The whole variable domain, filled in from reference TRBV29-1 and TRBJ2-5, reads SAVISQKPSRDICQRGTSLTIQCQVDSQVTMMFWYRQQPGQSLTLIATANQGSEATYESGFVIDKFPISRPNLTFSTLTVSNMSPEDSSIYLCSVDRGKETQYFGPGTRLLVL.

Worth noting for this clone: The same CDR3 arises from other DNA sequences in this sample as well. The rearrangement joins TRBV4-3 to TRBJ2-7, with 8 positions matching TRBD2. The germline CDR1 and CDR2 sequences are LGHNA and YSLEER. J lost 1 base, V lost 1 base, and 3 bases had no gene match. This CDR3 has 15 amino acids. This CDR3 reads CASSQGASGSYEQYF. CDR3 nucleotide sequence: TGCGCCAGCAGCCAAGGCGCTAGCGGGTCCTACGAGCAGTACTTC.

The CDR3 spells CASRGGSSVYEQYF. Written as DNA, the CDR3 is TGTGCCAGCAGGGGGGGTAGTTCAGTCTACGAGCAGTACTTC. This chain connects TRBV2 to TRBJ2-7; possible D gene TRBD2, 6 bases. Trimming removed 6 bases from V and 3 bases from J, with 15 bases in between. Germline V gene sequence: CDR1 SNHLY, CDR2 FYNNEI. The CDR3 totals 14 residues.

The rearrangement uses TRBV7-3 and TRBJ1-1; no clear D. V was trimmed by 2 bases and J by 8 bases, leaving 12 bases between them. The germline V gene has CDR1 SGHTA and CDR2 FQGTGA. CDR3 length equals 13 residues. The CDR3 DNA is TGTGCCAGCAGCTTAGGGCAAAGAACCGAAGCTTTCTTT. This codes for CASSLGQRTEAFF.

The V gene is TRBV6-5, the J gene TRBJ1-1; 7 bases map to TRBD1. V trimming: 5 bases; J trimming: 3 bases; junction bases outside the gene matches: 6. This CDR3 region has 14 residues. Germline CDR1 and CDR2: MNHEY and SVGAGI. As DNA, the CDR3 is TGTGCCAGCAGTAGACAGGGCGGGGACACTGAAGCTTTCTTT. It codes for CASSRQGGDTEAFF.